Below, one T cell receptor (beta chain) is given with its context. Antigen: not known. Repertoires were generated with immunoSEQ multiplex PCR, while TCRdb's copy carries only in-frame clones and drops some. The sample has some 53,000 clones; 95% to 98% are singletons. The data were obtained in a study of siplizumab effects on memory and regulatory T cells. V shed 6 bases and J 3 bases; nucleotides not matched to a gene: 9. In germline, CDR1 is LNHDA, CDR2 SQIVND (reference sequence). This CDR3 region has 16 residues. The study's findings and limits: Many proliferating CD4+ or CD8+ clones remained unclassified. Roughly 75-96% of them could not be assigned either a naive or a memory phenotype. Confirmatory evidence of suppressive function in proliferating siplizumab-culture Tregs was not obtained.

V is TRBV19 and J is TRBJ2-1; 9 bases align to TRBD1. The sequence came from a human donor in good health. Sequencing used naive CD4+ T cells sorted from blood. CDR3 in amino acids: CASSLFPGQGYNEQFF. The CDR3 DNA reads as TGTGCCAGTAGCCTCTTCCCGGGACAGGGCTACAATGAGCAGTTCTTC.